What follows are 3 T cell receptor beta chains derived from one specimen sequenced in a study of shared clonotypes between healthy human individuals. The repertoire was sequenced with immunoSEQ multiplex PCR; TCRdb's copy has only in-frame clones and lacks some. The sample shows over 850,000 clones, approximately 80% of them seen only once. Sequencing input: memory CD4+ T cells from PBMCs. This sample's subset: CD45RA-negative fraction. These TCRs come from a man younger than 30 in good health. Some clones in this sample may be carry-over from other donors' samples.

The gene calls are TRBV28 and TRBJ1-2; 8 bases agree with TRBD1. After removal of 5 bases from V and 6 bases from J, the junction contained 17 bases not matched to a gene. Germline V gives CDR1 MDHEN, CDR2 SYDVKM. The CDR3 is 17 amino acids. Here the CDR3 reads CASSLRLRARGRNGYTF. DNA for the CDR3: TGTGCCAGCAGTCTCCGTTTACGCGCCAGGGGGCGTAATGGCTACACCTTC.

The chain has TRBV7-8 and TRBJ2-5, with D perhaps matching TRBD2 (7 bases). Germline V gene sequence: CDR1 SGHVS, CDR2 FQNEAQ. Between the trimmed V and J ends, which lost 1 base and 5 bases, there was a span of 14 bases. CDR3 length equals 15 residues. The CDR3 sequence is CASSLDGRGGETQYF. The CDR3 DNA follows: TGTGCCAGCAGCTTAGATGGCAGGGGAGGGGAGACCCAGTACTTC.

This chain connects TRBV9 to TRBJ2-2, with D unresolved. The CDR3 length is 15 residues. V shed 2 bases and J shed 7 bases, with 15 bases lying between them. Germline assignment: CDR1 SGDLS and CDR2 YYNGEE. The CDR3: CASSVRFQAGGELFF. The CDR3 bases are TGTGCCAGCAGCGTCAGGTTTCAGGCCGGCGGGGAGCTGTTTTTT.